The following is a T cell receptor beta chain sequence with its context. Its antigen is still unknown. The source of the sample is a study of T-cell memory formation after mild COVID-19. Each CDR3 protein gets one entry after TCRdb re-called the 5' RACE reads with MiXCR. The sample consists of fewer than 700,000 distinct CDR3 sequences, less than 25% of them appearing once. General observations from the study: CD8+ contracting clones occupied EMRA, while CD4+ ones occupied mainly CM and EM. Whereas later expanders leaned CD4+, clones contracting day 15 to 85 showed a balanced CD4/CD8 makeup. That cross-reactive memory joined was suggested by some responding clones appearing in pre-infection memory.

Looked up from germline, CDR1 is LNHNV and CDR2 is YYDKDF (reference sequence). CDR3 size: 13 residues. The V end lost 5 bases, the J end lost 6 bases, and 13 bases lay between the germline ends. The sample comprised PBMCs or a T cell subset sorted from them (not recorded which). This TCR came from an adult woman who had mild COVID-19 (a few samples of this study predate the infection). Cell type and time point are not known. The V and J genes are TRBV15 and TRBJ2-5, with D uncertain. The CDR3: CATSPQLEKTQYF. CDR3 nucleotide sequence: TGTGCCACCAGCCCACAGCTGGAGAAGACCCAGTACTTC. Full variable domain (missing parts from reference TRBV15 and TRBJ2-5): DAMVIQNPRYQVTQFGKPVTLSCSQTLNHNVMYWYQQKSSQAPKLLFHYYDKDFNNEADTPDNFQSRRPNTSFCFLDIRSPGLGDTAMYLCATSPQLEKTQYFGPGTRLLVL.